This TCR beta chain was sequenced during a study of Ad26.COV2.S vaccination and SARS-CoV-2 variants. As for the study in general: Ad26.COV2.S, an intramuscular injection, was given once or twice 56 days apart.

Profiled with immunoSEQ multiplex PCR; TCRdb holds only in-frame clones, not every one. The data show some 390,000 clones, 70% to 90% seen once. The CDR3 has 13 residues. Germline assignment: CDR1 MGHDK and CDR2 SYGVNS. Between the trimmed V and J ends, which lost 6 bases and 5 bases, there was a span of 10 bases. Treatment reported: about 20 received Ad26.COV2.S at low or high dose, single or two shots; roughly five received placebo; per-sample allocation not given. On day 63 after the first injection, vaccine and placebo recipients gave samples. An Ad26 vector was used to express Wuhan-strain SARS-CoV-2 spike as the vaccine. General study points: Spike-specific TCR breadth in vaccine recipients exceeded that seen in placebo recipients.

On this clone itself: The antigen is not known.

This sequence originates from a person aged 18-60 years who received the Ad26.COV2.S COVID-19 vaccine or a placebo. The rearrangement uses TRBV25-1 and TRBJ1-4; unclear D gene. Specimen: peripheral blood, collected in a trial of Ad26.COV2.S vaccine versus placebo. The CDR3 sequence: CASRTESNEKLFF. CDR3 DNA: TGTGCCAGCAGGACGGAATCAAATGAAAAACTGTTTTTT.